Shown below are 28 T cell receptor beta chains from a single sample sequenced in a study of early T cells in non-severe SARS-CoV-2 infection. TCRdb processed the 5' RACE reads anew with MiXCR; each CDR3 protein has one entry. Of tens of thousands of distinct CDR3 sequences in the sample, 9.5% to 13% were seen once. The sequencing sample was made of whole blood. The receptors come from an adult who was a healthcare worker with PCR-confirmed SARS-CoV-2 infection or an uninfected control (not recorded which).

At least ten counts were recorded for this clonotype. The chain carries TRBV5-1 and TRBJ2-1, with 12 bases identical to TRBD2. V lost 0 bases to trimming and J lost 8 bases; unmatched junction nucleotides: 3. Germline CDR1 is SGHRS and CDR2 is YFSETQ. The CDR3 contains 15 residues. Here the CDR3 reads CASSLELAGGDEQFF. The CDR3 DNA follows: TGCGCCAGCAGCTTGGAACTAGCGGGAGGCGATGAGCAGTTCTTC. Full variable domain (outside the CDR3, taken from reference TRBV5-1 and TRBJ2-1): KAGVTQTPRYLIKTRGQQVTLSCSPISGHRSVSWYQQTPGQGLQFLFEYFSETQRNKGNFPGRFSGRQFSNSRSEMNVSTLELGDSALYLCASSLELAGGDEQFFGPGTRLTVL.

The sample holds many counts of this clonotype. At one end, the junction sequence differs from germline, possibly due to a read error. This chain links TRBV7-7 with TRBJ2-2; D is possibly TRBD2 (5 bases). CDR1 and CDR2 from the germline V gene are SSHAT and FNYEAQ (reference sequence). CDR3 size: 14 residues. The CDR3: CASSLALNTGELFF. The CDR3 DNA is TGTGCTAGCAGCTTAGCGCTGAACACCGGGGAGCTGTTTTTT.

The chain links TRBV9 to TRBJ1-3; D uncertain. The germline V gene has CDR1 SGDLS and CDR2 YYNGEE. The V gene lost 3 bases and the J gene lost 0 bases, with 7 bases spanning the gap. There are 14 residues in the CDR3. The CDR3 loop is CASSEGNSGNTIYF. In nucleotides, the CDR3 is TGTGCCAGCAGCGAAGGGAACTCTGGAAACACCATATATTTT. Variable domain in full (rest from reference TRBV9 and TRBJ1-3): DSGVTQTPKHLITATGQRVTLRCSPRSGDLSVYWYQQSLDQGLQFLIQYYNGEERAKGNILERFSAQQFPDLHSELNLSSLELGDSALYFCASSEGNSGNTIYFGEGSWLTVV.

This clonotype was detected a few times. The chain uses TRBV4-1 and TRBJ1-1; D might be TRBD1 (5 bases). The length of the CDR3 is 17 residues. Between the trimmed V and J ends, which lost 3 bases and 0 bases, there was a span of 17 bases. Germline lookup yields CDR1 MGHRA and CDR2 YSYEKL. CDR3 protein: CASSHPGDGLLNTEAFF. CDR3 in DNA: TGCGCCAGCAGCCACCCCGGGGACGGGCTGTTGAACACTGAAGCTTTCTTT.

Many counts were recorded for this clonotype. The chain is built from TRBV7-9 and TRBJ2-7; D unclear. V dropped 3 bases and J dropped 6 bases, with 3 bases sitting between them. The CDR3 totals 10 residues. The germline V gene encodes CDR1 SEHNR and CDR2 FQNEAQ (reference sequence). DNA of the CDR3: TGTGCCAGCAGCTTGCCCGAGCAGTACTTC. Translated, it gives CASSLPEQYF.

This clonotype was seen at least ten times. The V gene is TRBV29-1, the J gene TRBJ2-3; no clear D. This CDR3 is built from 13 residues. V gave up 0 bases and J gave up 3 bases, with 7 bases separating them. Germline CDR1 is SQVTM and CDR2 is ANQGSEA. The CDR3 reads CSVEDVLTDTQYF. Written as DNA, the CDR3 is TGCAGCGTTGAAGATGTTTTGACAGATACGCAGTATTTT.

This clonotype has a count of ten or more. This chain links TRBV20-1 with TRBJ2-5; D perhaps matches TRBD2 (6 bases). Per germline, CDR1 DFQATT and CDR2 SNEGSKA (reference sequence). This CDR3 has 13 residues. Trimming pared 3 bases from V and 5 bases from J, leaving 13 bases between. CDR3 DNA sequence: TGCAGTGCTAGTGCTGCAGGGAGGGAGACCCAGTACTTC. Its protein product is CSASAAGRETQYF.

The chain joins TRBV6-6 to TRBJ1-2; D is unclear. V was clipped by 2 bases and J by 6 bases, with 13 bases between them. Germline V gives CDR1 MNHNY, CDR2 SVGAGI (reference sequence). The CDR3 sequence is 14 residues long. The CDR3 region has the DNA TGTGCCAGCAGTTACGGTCTCCTTATCAATGGCTACACCTTC. Amino acid sequence: CASSYGLLINGYTF.

This clonotype was observed a few times. The chain is built from TRBV24-1 and TRBJ2-4; no firm D call. From germline, CDR1 is KGHDR and CDR2 SFDVKD. The length of the CDR3 is 15 residues. Trimming removed 2 bases at V and 1 base at J, with 8 bases between. CDR3 sequence reads: CATSDSWSAKNIQYF. The DNA of the CDR3 is TGTGCCACCAGTGATTCTTGGTCGGCCAAAAACATTCAGTACTTC.

This clonotype was observed at least ten times. This chain joins TRBV7-3 and TRBJ1-6; TRBD1 is a possible D gene (5 bases). The germline gives CDR1 SGHTA, CDR2 FQGTGA. Trimming cost V 2 bases and J 0 bases, with 8 bases left between them. The CDR3 totals 16 residues. CDR3 loop: CASSLDSRSYNSPLHF. The CDR3 region has the DNA TGTGCCAGCAGCTTAGACAGCCGCTCCTATAATTCACCCCTCCACTTT.

The rearrangement uses TRBV12-3 or TRBV12-4 and TRBJ2-3; 7 nucleotides agree with TRBD2. V trimming: 6 bases; J trimming: 0 bases; junction bases outside the gene matches: 6. The CDR3 spans 15 residues. The CDR3 DNA is TGTGCCAGCAGCCGTGGACTAGACAGCACAGATACGCAGTATTTT. This gives the protein CASSRGLDSTDTQYF.

J is TRBJ2-7 and V is TRBV19; D is unresolved. This CDR3 is built from 13 residues. Germline assignment: CDR1 LNHDA and CDR2 SQIVND (reference sequence). V was clipped by 5 bases and J by 3 bases, with 11 bases between them. CDR3 in amino acids: CASSARNLYEQYF. The CDR3 coding sequence is TGTGCCAGTAGTGCCCGGAACCTCTACGAGCAGTACTTC.

The sample holds many counts of this clonotype. The J gene is TRBJ2-5, the V gene TRBV6-6, with D perhaps TRBD1 (5 bases). CDR1 and CDR2 (germline): MNHNY, SVGAGI (reference sequence). V was trimmed by 2 bases and J by 1 base, leaving 11 bases between them. The CDR3 consists of 15 residues. This CDR3 is CASSYLGQVQETQYF. The CDR3, as DNA: TGTGCCAGCAGTTACCTCGGACAAGTCCAAGAGACCCAGTACTTC.

This clonotype was counted ten times or more. The CDR3 reads CASSLTRITDNEQFF. In DNA, the CDR3 is TGTGCCAGCAGCCTGACTAGAATCACAGACAATGAGCAGTTCTTC. J is TRBJ2-1 and V is TRBV4-2, with D possibly matching TRBD2 (6 bases). CDR1 LGHNA and CDR2 YNFKEQ come from the germline V gene. This CDR3 is 15 amino acids long. The V end was cut by 4 bases, the J end by 5 bases, with 15 bases between.

This clonotype was seen a few times. V and J are TRBV30 and TRBJ2-1, with unresolved D. V was pared by 2 bases and J by 5 bases, with 10 bases between. Germline CDR1 and CDR2: GTSNPN and SVGIG (reference sequence). The CDR3 extends over 13 amino acids. CDR3 nucleotides: TGTGCCTGGAGTTGGAGAGAACACAATGAGCAGTTCTTC. This codes for CAWSWREHNEQFF.

This clonotype turned up a few times. This chain joins TRBV27 and TRBJ2-1, with TRBD2 matching over 9 bases. V dropped 6 bases and J dropped 5; count of bases not matched to a gene: 11. CDR3 length equals 16 residues. Germline assignment: CDR1 MNHEY and CDR2 SMNVEV (reference sequence). CDR3 coding DNA: TGTGCCAGCAGCTCCCCAATAGCGGGAGCGGACAATGAGCAGTTCTTC. Its protein is CASSSPIAGADNEQFF.

This clonotype has a count of ten or more. The chain links TRBV2 to TRBJ2-2; D may be TRBD1 (6 bases). CDR3 size: 13 residues. Looked up from germline, CDR1 is SNHLY and CDR2 is FYNNEI. V shed 6 bases and J shed 7 bases, with 12 bases lying between them. As DNA, the CDR3 is TGTGCCAGCAGGCGCAGGGGAAGCGGGGAGCTGTTTTTT. Amino acids: CASRRRGSGELFF.

In its sample, this clonotype was seen many times. CDR3 loop: CASSRHAADTYEQYF. The DNA of the CDR3 is TGTGCCAGCAGCCGACACGCAGCGGACACCTACGAGCAGTACTTC. The J gene is TRBJ2-7, the V gene TRBV6-6, with D perhaps given as TRBD1 or TRBD2 (5 bases each). The V gene lost 6 bases and the J gene lost 2 bases, with 17 bases spanning the gap. CDR1 and CDR2 from the germline V gene are MNHNY and SVGAGI (reference sequence). This CDR3 spans 15 amino acids.

This clonotype was detected only a few times. This rearrangement joins TRBV2 to TRBJ2-5; perhaps TRBD2 as D (6 bases). The CDR3 length is 13 residues. Germline CDR1 SNHLY, CDR2 FYNNEI. V dropped 8 bases and J dropped 7 bases, with 17 bases sitting between them. The CDR3 region is CASRGPGVVTQYF. The CDR3 nucleotides are TGTGCCAGCCGCGGGCCGGGAGTAGTGACCCAGTACTTC. Complete variable domain (other parts from reference TRBV2 and TRBJ2-5): EPEVTQTPSHQVTQMGQEVILRCVPISNHLYFYWYRQILGQKVEFLVSFYNNEISEKSEIFDDQFSVERPDGSNFTLKIRSTKLEDSAMYFCASRGPGVVTQYFGPGTRLLVL.

This clonotype was recorded at least ten times. The chain has TRBV20-1 and TRBJ1-1, with no clear D. The germline V and J ends were trimmed by 0 bases and 5 bases, with 13 bases remaining between them. The CDR3 runs 14 residues. Germline V lookup: CDR1 DFQATT, CDR2 SNEGSKA (reference sequence). The CDR3 loop is CSAREDWAGTEAFF. CDR3 DNA: TGCAGTGCTAGAGAGGACTGGGCGGGAACTGAAGCTTTCTTT.

The chain links TRBV7-3 to TRBJ2-1, with 7 nucleotides matching TRBD2. The CDR3 runs 14 residues. The germline gives CDR1 SGHTA, CDR2 FQGTGA. J lost 7 bases, V lost 4 bases, and 7 bases had no gene match. The CDR3 bases are TGTGCCAGCAGCTCCTCTAGCGGAAGTAATGAGCAGTTCTTC. It translates to CASSSSSGSNEQFF.

This clonotype was detected ten times or more. The chain joins TRBV7-3 to TRBJ1-1; perhaps TRBD1 as D (6 bases). Germline lookup yields CDR1 SGHTA and CDR2 FQGTGA. Trimming shortened V by 6 bases and J by 1 base, and 9 bases separated the two germline ends. The CDR3 has 13 residues. The CDR3 nucleotides read TGTGCCAGCAGTCTGACAGGGAACACTGAAGCTTTCTTT. This translates into CASSLTGNTEAFF.

This clonotype has a count of ten or more. The V gene is TRBV5-4, the J gene TRBJ2-2; 7 positions match TRBD1. Germline V gives CDR1 SGHNT, CDR2 YYREEE (reference sequence). Trimming took 5 bases from V and 5 from J; bases not matched to a gene: 12. The CDR3 loop spans 16 amino acids. Written as DNA, the CDR3 is TGTGCCAGCAGTTTTAGACAGGGCCTACTAACCGGGGAGCTGTTTTTT. This gives the protein CASSFRQGLLTGELFF.

This clonotype was picked up many times. The V and J genes are TRBV29-1 and TRBJ2-7; D tentatively fits TRBD1 or TRBD2 (5 bases each). V was clipped by 7 bases and J by 2 bases, with 12 bases between them. The CDR3 is made up of 12 amino acids. The germline V gene encodes CDR1 SQVTM and CDR2 ANQGSEA. CDR3 sequence reads: CSGIEGPYEQYF. CDR3 nucleotides: TGCAGCGGCATAGAGGGACCCTACGAGCAGTACTTC.

This clonotype was recorded a few times. This chain connects TRBV7-2 to TRBJ2-5, with TRBD1 matching over 7 bases. The CDR3 totals 16 residues. Germline CDR1 and CDR2: SGHTA and FQGNSA. J gave up 5 bases and V 6 bases, and 15 bases lay outside the gene matches. Written as DNA, the CDR3 is TGTGCCAGCAGGAACGACCGACAGGGTCGGCGGGAGACCCAGTACTTC. This encodes CASRNDRQGRRETQYF.

By its share, this clonotype is medium-sized. CDR3 protein: CASSIAVEPQHF. CDR3 bases: TGTGCCAGTAGTATAGCGGTGGAGCCCCAGCATTTT. V and J are TRBV19 and TRBJ1-5, with D unclear. CDR3 size: 12 residues. Trimming cost V 1 base and J 8 bases, with 6 bases left between them. Germline-derived CDR1 and CDR2 are LNHDA and SQIVND (reference sequence).

This chain links TRBV6-5 with TRBJ2-7; TRBD1 matches at 8 bases. The CDR3 totals 15 residues. V lost 6 bases and J lost 4; bases outside the gene matches: 11. In germline, CDR1 is MNHEY, CDR2 SVGAGI. CDR3 in amino acids: CASRPGTGYYYEQYF. The CDR3 DNA sequence: TGTGCCAGCAGGCCCGGGACAGGCTATTATTACGAGCAGTACTTC.

This clonotype was seen repeatedly, ten times or more. The chain has TRBV27 and TRBJ1-6; D ambiguous. Germline assignment: CDR1 MNHEY and CDR2 SMNVEV (reference sequence). Between the trimmed V and J ends, which lost 7 bases and 10 bases, there was a span of 17 bases. The CDR3 covers 14 residues. CDR3 nucleotides: TGTGCCAGCACTCCCCGGAGGGCCGGCTCACCCCTCCACTTT. Encoded protein: CASTPRRAGSPLHF.